The next 19 T cell receptor beta chains were all read from a single sample in a study of Ad26.COV2.S vaccination and SARS-CoV-2 variants. Only in-frame clones appear in the TCRdb table, and some are missing; sequencing was by immunoSEQ multiplex PCR. Seen here are around 270,000 clones, around 85% observed once, and the top ten hold approximately 3%. Treatment specified: about 20 received Ad26.COV2.S at low or high dose, single or two shots; five or six received placebo; per-sample allocation not given. Vaccine and placebo recipients were sampled on day 63 after the first injection. The material sequenced was peripheral blood, taken in a trial of Ad26.COV2.S vaccine versus placebo. The receptors were gathered from a person between 18 and 60 years old who received the Ad26.COV2.S COVID-19 vaccine or a placebo.

This clone was detected only once. The gene calls are TRBV24-1 and TRBJ2-2, with TRBD2 as a possible D gene (6 bases). V lost 2 bases and J lost 7, with 13 bases in between. The germline V gene has CDR1 KGHDR and CDR2 SFDVKD. There are 15 residues in the CDR3. For the CDR3, the DNA is TGTGCCACCAGTGATTCCGGGGGTGCGAACGGGGAGCTGTTTTTT. Protein: CATSDSGGANGELFF.

The count of this clone is one. This rearrangement joins TRBV4-1 to TRBJ2-7; D possibly uses TRBD1 or TRBD2 (5 bases each). The CDR3 contains 15 residues. Between the trimmed V and J ends, which lost 2 bases and 2 bases, there was a span of 13 bases. Germline V CDR1 and CDR2: MGHRA, YSYEKL. CDR3 DNA sequence: TGCGCCAGCAGCCAAAATCAAGGGGACCCCTACGAGCAGTACTTC. Protein sequence: CASSQNQGDPYEQYF.

This rearrangement joins TRBV20-1 to TRBJ2-3; weak D call: TRBD1 (6 bases). V was clipped by 3 bases and J by 3 bases, with 13 bases between them. Germline V lookup: CDR1 DFQATT, CDR2 SNEGSKA (reference sequence). The CDR3 is made up of 14 amino acids. CDR3 sequence (DNA): TGCAGTGCTAGTGGGAAGGGGGTGACAGATACGCAGTATTTT. It specifies CSASGKGVTDTQYF.

The chain joins TRBV4-2 to TRBJ2-5; 9 bases are shared with TRBD1. Losses at the gene ends were 0 bases for V and 12 bases for J; bases not matched to a gene: 5. The germline CDR1 and CDR2 sequences are LGHNA and YNFKEQ. This CDR3 is built from 13 residues. The CDR3 bases are TGTGCCAGCAGCCAAGATCGGGGGGACAGGGAGTACTTC. This gives the protein CASSQDRGDREYF.

The chain joins TRBV9 to TRBJ1-2; D uncertain. The CDR3 is 16 amino acids. The germline V gene encodes CDR1 SGDLS and CDR2 YYNGEE. Trimming shortened V by 3 bases and J by 0 bases, and 15 bases separated the two germline ends. The CDR3 region is CASSEGVRSTNYGYTF. The CDR3 DNA follows: TGTGCCAGCAGCGAAGGTGTACGCTCGACTAACTATGGCTACACCTTC.

CDR3 sequence: CASSSRQGDTQYF. The CDR3 DNA sequence: TGTGCCAGCAGCTCCCGACAGGGAGATACGCAGTATTTT. The rearrangement links TRBV5-4 to TRBJ2-3; 7 bases are shared with TRBD1. CDR1 is SGHNT and CDR2 is YYREEE in the germline V gene (reference sequence). There are 13 residues in the CDR3. V lost 3 bases and J lost 5; bases outside the gene matches: 3.

The CDR3 sequence: CASKGTGSSQPQHF. CDR3 bases: TGTGCCTCCAAGGGGACAGGGTCCTCCCAGCCCCAGCATTTT. The V call is TRBV19, the J call TRBJ1-5; TRBD1 matches 9 bases. This CDR3 spans 14 amino acids. Germline V gene data show CDR1 as LNHDA and CDR2 as SQIVND (reference sequence). The J segment lost 7 bases and the V segment lost 11 bases, leaving 12 bases of the junction unmatched.

V usage is TRBV9 and J usage is TRBJ1-2; no reliable D call. The germline gives CDR1 SGDLS, CDR2 YYNGEE. The CDR3 spans 16 residues. The V end lost 0 bases, the J end lost 2 bases, and 14 bases lay between the germline ends. The CDR3 reads CASSVGGELGNYGYTF. CDR3 nucleotide sequence: TGTGCCAGCAGCGTAGGGGGAGAATTAGGGAACTATGGCTACACCTTC.

The chain joins TRBV2 to TRBJ2-3; either TRBD1 or TRBD2 may supply D (7 bases each). Trimming shortened V by 6 bases and J by 6 bases, and 19 bases separated the two germline ends. Germline V gene data show CDR1 as SNHLY and CDR2 as FYNNEI. The CDR3 has 15 amino acids. The CDR3 DNA is TGTGCCAGCAGCGGGGGGACAGTTCGCGGCGATACGCAGTATTTT. Amino acid sequence: CASSGGTVRGDTQYF.

This clone was observed once. This chain connects TRBV12-3 or TRBV12-4 to TRBJ1-5; D is unclear. There are 13 residues in the CDR3. Trimming took off 3 bases at V and 4 bases at J, with 7 bases between the two ends. The CDR3: CASSFSDNQPQHF. CDR3 bases: TGTGCCAGCAGTTTTTCGGATAATCAGCCCCAGCATTTT.

The chain is built from TRBV30 and TRBJ2-3; no clear D. The V end lost 2 bases, the J end lost 0 bases, and 6 bases lay between the germline ends. This CDR3 has 13 amino acids. Germline V gene data show CDR1 as GTSNPN and CDR2 as SVGIG (reference sequence). CDR3 nucleotide sequence: TGTGCCTGGAGTATAGCTAGCACAGATACGCAGTATTTT. Its translation: CAWSIASTDTQYF.

The V and J genes are TRBV6-5 and TRBJ2-6, with D uncertain. CDR3 length equals 15 residues. With 7 bases removed from V and 0 bases from J, the gap between germline ends came to 10 bases. Germline loops: CDR1 MNHEY, CDR2 SVGAGI. The CDR3 region is CASIKYRSGANVLTF. The CDR3, as DNA: TGTGCCAGCATTAAGTACCGCTCTGGGGCCAACGTCCTGACTTTC.

The DNA for the CDR3 is TGTGCCAGTAGTATGTGGCAGGGGGGTAGGTATGGCTACACCTTC. It is translated as CASSMWQGGRYGYTF. This chain uses TRBV19 with TRBJ1-2, with TRBD1 matching 7 bases. The CDR3 length is 15 residues. Germline lookup yields CDR1 LNHDA and CDR2 SQIVND (reference sequence). V shed 3 bases, J shed 5 bases, and the junction held 9 bases outside the gene matches. The variable domain in full, with the rest retrieved from reference TRBV19 and TRBJ1-2, is DGGITQSPKYLFRKEGQNVTLSCEQNLNHDAMYWYRQDPGQGLRLIYYSQIVNDFQKGDIAEGYSVSREKKESFPLTVTSAQKNPTAFYLCASSMWQGGRYGYTFGSGTRLTVV.

The rearrangement joins TRBV29-1 to TRBJ1-2; D is possibly TRBD1 (5 bases). Trimming shortened V by 6 bases and J by 6 bases, and 20 bases separated the two germline ends. The CDR3 extends over 14 amino acids. The germline CDR1 and CDR2 sequences are SQVTM and ANQGSEA. CDR3 sequence: CSVPHLDRFDGYTF. The CDR3 DNA follows: TGCAGCGTCCCACACCTAGACAGATTCGATGGCTACACCTTC.

V is TRBV9 and J is TRBJ2-2, with 9 positions matching TRBD1. Per the germline V gene, CDR1 is SGDLS and CDR2 is YYNGEE. The CDR3 covers 16 residues. V lost 0 bases and J lost 7; bases outside the gene matches: 7. The CDR3 reads CASSVGVQGADGELFF. CDR3 sequence (DNA): TGTGCCAGCAGCGTAGGGGTACAGGGGGCCGACGGGGAGCTGTTTTTT.

As concerns this clone: In the same sample, other DNA sequences code for this CDR3. This chain connects TRBV7-8 to TRBJ1-3; D call uncertain. The V end lost 1 base, the J end lost 4 bases, and 2 bases lay between the germline ends. This CDR3 contains 12 residues. Germline values: CDR1 SGHVS, CDR2 FQNEAQ. CDR3 loop: CASSLEGNTIYF. Here the CDR3 DNA reads TGTGCCAGCAGCTTAGAAGGAAACACCATATATTTT.

The sample holds a few counts of this clone. The rearrangement links TRBV15 to TRBJ1-2; the match to TRBD1 covers 7 bases. V trimming: 0 bases; J trimming: 7 bases; junction bases outside the gene matches: 11. Germline values: CDR1 LNHNV, CDR2 YYDKDF (reference sequence). The CDR3 runs 16 residues. The CDR3 protein is CATSRDLGGGMGGYTF. For the CDR3, the DNA is TGTGCCACCAGCAGAGATCTAGGAGGGGGCATGGGTGGCTACACCTTC.

CDR3 region: CASSKDSYEQYF. The CDR3 bases are TGTGCCAGCAGCAAGGACAGCTACGAGCAGTACTTC. This rearrangement joins TRBV9 to TRBJ2-7; tentative D call: TRBD1 (6 bases). Germline assignment: CDR1 SGDLS and CDR2 YYNGEE. This CDR3 has 12 amino acids. With 4 bases removed from V and 3 bases from J, the gap between germline ends came to 8 bases.

The CDR3 reads CATTSGALNTGELFF. The CDR3 coding sequence is TGTGCCACTACATCAGGCGCATTGAACACCGGGGAGCTGTTTTTT. The rearrangement joins TRBV7-2 to TRBJ2-2; D ambiguous. The CDR3 covers 15 residues. Germline CDR1 is SGHTA and CDR2 is FQGNSA. With 10 bases removed from V and 1 base from J, the gap between germline ends came to 16 bases.